This T cell receptor beta chain was retrieved from a study of blood T cell repertoires in COVID-19. Turning to the study itself: Italy, Spain and the United States were the sources of the convalescent and acute COVID-19 samples. T cells, B-cell-depleted T cells, or PBMCs provided the cDNA or gDNA that served as material.

The authors' processing: How many nucleated cells were present was estimated from reference gene primer amplification. Only in-frame clones appear in the TCRdb table, and some are missing; sequencing was by immunoSEQ multiplex PCR. V, J and clone size are taken as reported in that table, and D and trimming were inferred from the DNA itself. The sample has 55,000 to 60,000 clones; roughly 76% are singletons. The length of the CDR3 is 12 residues. V gave up 5 bases and J gave up 2 bases, with 6 bases separating them. The germline V gene encodes CDR1 SGHAT and CDR2 FQNNGV. The V gene is TRBV11-2, the J gene TRBJ1-2, with D hard to call. Sequencing used peripheral blood. This TCR was sampled from a man aged 45-60 years with active or convalescent COVID-19. The CDR3 loop reads CASSEGNYGYTF. In nucleotides, the CDR3 is TGTGCCAGCAGCGAGGGAAACTATGGCTACACCTTC.